This T cell receptor beta chain was obtained from a study of shared clonotypes between healthy human individuals. TCRdb keeps only in-frame clones here, not all; method: immunoSEQ multiplex PCR. The repertoire consists of 550,000 to 800,000 clones, with less than 95% occurring once and the leading ten covering about 33%. General observations from the study: Estimated richness was generally greater in naive than memory subsets. Across several donors, naive CD4 shared 4.5% to 6%, naive CD8 3% to 3.5%, memory CD4 roughly 2.4%, memory CD8 about 0.4%.

For this clone: Its target is unknown.

The V and J ends lost 5 bases and 3 bases, in that order; junction bases with no gene match: 12. The germline V gene has CDR1 SGHVS and CDR2 FQNEAQ. This CDR3 contains 16 residues. The gene calls are TRBV7-8 and TRBJ2-7; TRBD2 agrees at 8 bases. The material sequenced was memory CD8+ T cells from PBMCs. Subset denoted: CD45RO+ cells pooled with CCR7-negative TemRA cells. The sequence came from a man in his late teens or twenties in good health. Some clones in this sample may be carry-over from other donors' samples. The CDR3 nucleotides read TGTGCCAGCAGCCGGACGCCCTCTAGCGGGCGCTACGAGCAGTACTTC. It translates to CASSRTPSSGRYEQYF.